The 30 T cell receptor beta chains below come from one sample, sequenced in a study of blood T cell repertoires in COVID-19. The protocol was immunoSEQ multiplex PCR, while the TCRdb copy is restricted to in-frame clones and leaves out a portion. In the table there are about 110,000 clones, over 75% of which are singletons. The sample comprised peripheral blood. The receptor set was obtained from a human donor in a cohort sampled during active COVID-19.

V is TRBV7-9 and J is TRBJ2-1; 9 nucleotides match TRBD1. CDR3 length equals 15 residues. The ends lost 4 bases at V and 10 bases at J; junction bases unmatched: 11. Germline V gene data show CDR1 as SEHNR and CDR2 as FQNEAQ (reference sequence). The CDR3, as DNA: TGTGCCAGCAGCTATGGGACAGGGAGAGTGTACGAGCAGTTCTTC. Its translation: CASSYGTGRVYEQFF.

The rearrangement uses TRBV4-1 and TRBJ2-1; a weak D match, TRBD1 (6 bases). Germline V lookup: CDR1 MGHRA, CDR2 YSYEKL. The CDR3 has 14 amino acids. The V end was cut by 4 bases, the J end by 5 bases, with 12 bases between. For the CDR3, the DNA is TGCGCCAGCAGCCGACAGGTGGTAAACAATGAGCAGTTCTTC. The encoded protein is CASSRQVVNNEQFF.

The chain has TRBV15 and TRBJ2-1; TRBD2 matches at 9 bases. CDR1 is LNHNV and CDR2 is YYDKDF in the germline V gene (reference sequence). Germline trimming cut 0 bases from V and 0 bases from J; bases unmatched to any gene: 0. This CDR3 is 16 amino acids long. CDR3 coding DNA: TGTGCCACCAGCAGAGAAGCGGGGGGCTCCTACAATGAGCAGTTCTTC. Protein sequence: CATSREAGGSYNEQFF.

The CDR3 region has the DNA TGTGCCAGCAGCCCCCGGCTGGGACAGGGAAGCACAGATACGCAGTATTTT. It yields the protein CASSPRLGQGSTDTQYF. V gene TRBV13 combines with J gene TRBJ2-3, with 9 bases matching TRBD1. The CDR3 loop spans 17 amino acids. The germline V gene has CDR1 PRHDT and CDR2 FYEKMQ (reference sequence). V was clipped by 5 bases and J by 0 bases; unmatched bases: 9.

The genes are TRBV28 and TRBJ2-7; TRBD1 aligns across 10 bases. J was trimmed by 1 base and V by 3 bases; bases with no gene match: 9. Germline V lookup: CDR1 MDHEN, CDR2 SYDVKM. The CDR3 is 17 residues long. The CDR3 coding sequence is TGTGCCAGCAGTTTTGTTCCGGGGACAGGGGATTCCTACGAGCAGTACTTC. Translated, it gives CASSFVPGTGDSYEQYF.

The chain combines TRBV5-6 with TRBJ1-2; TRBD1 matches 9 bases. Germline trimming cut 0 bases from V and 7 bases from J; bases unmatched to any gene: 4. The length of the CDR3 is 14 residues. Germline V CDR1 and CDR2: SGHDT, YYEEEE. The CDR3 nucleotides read TGTGCCAGCAGCTTGGACAGGGGGCATGGTGGCTACACCTTC. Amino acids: CASSLDRGHGGYTF.

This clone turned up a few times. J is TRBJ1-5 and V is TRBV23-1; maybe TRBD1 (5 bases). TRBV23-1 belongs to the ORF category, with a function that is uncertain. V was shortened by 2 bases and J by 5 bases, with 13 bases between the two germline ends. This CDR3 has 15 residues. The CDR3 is CASSQEDNSHQPQHF. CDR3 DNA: TGCGCCAGCAGTCAAGAGGACAACTCCCATCAGCCCCAGCATTTT.

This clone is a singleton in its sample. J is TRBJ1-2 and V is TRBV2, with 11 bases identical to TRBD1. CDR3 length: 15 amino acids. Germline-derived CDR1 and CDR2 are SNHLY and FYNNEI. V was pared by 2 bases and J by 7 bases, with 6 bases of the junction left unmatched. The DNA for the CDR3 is TGTGCCAGCAGTGAAAACGGACAGGGGGCGGGTGGCTACACCTTC. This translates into CASSENGQGAGGYTF.

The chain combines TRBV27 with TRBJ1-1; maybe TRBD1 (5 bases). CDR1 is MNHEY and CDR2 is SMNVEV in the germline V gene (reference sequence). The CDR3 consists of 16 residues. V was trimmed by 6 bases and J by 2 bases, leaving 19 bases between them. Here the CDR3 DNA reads TGTGCCAGCAGATCGGGGGGTACGGACGGTAACACTGAAGCTTTCTTT. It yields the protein CASRSGGTDGNTEAFF.

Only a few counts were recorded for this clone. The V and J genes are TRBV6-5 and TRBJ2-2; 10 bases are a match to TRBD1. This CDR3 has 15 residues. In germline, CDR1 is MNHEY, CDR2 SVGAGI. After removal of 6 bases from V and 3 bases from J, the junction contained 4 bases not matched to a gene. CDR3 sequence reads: CASSTGTGDTGELFF. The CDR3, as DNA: TGTGCCAGCAGCACCGGGACAGGGGACACCGGGGAGCTGTTTTTT.

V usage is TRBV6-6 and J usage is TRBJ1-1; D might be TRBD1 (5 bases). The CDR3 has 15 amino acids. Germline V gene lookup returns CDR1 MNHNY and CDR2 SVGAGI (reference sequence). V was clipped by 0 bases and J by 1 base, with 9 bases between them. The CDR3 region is CASSYSDRPNTEAFF. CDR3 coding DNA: TGTGCCAGCAGTTACTCCGACAGACCGAACACTGAAGCTTTCTTT.

The chain's CDR3 is CASSWRTGGLNTEAFF. DNA for the CDR3: TGTGCCAGCAGTTGGAGGACAGGGGGACTTAACACTGAAGCTTTCTTT. V gene TRBV6-5 combines with J gene TRBJ1-1, with TRBD1 matching over 10 bases. V lost 4 bases, J lost 2 bases, and 7 bases stayed unmatched. The germline V gene has CDR1 MNHEY and CDR2 SVGAGI. This CDR3 has 16 amino acids.

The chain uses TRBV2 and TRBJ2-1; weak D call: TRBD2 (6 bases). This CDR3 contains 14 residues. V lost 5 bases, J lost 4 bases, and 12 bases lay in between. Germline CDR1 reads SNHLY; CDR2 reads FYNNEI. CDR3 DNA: TGTGCCAGCAGTACTAGCACGATTTACAATGAGCAGTTCTTC. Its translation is CASSTSTIYNEQFF. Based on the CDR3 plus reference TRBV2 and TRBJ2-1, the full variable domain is EPEVTQTPSHQVTQMGQEVILRCVPISNHLYFYWYRQILGQKVEFLVSFYNNEISEKSEIFDDQFSVERPDGSNFTLKIRSTKLEDSAMYFCASSTSTIYNEQFFGPGTRLTVL.

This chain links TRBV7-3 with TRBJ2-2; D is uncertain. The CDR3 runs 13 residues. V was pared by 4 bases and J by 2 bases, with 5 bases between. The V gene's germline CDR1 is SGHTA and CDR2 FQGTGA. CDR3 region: CASSSSNTGELFF. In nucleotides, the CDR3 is TGTGCCAGCAGCTCTAGTAACACCGGGGAGCTGTTTTTT.

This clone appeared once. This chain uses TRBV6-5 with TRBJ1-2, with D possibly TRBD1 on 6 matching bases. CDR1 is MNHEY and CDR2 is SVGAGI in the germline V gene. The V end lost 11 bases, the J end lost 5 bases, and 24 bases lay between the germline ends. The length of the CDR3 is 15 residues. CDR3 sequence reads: CAASFPGQSIYGYTF. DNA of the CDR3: TGTGCCGCCTCATTTCCCGGACAGAGCATTTATGGCTACACCTTC.

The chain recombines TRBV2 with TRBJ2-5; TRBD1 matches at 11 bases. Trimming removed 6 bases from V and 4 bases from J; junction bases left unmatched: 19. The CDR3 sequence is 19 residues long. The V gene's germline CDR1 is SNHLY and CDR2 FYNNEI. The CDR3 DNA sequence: TGTGCCAGCAGGGGACAGGGGGGGAGCGGGAGGCCAGGGATAGAGACCCAGTACTTC. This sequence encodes CASRGQGGSGRPGIETQYF.

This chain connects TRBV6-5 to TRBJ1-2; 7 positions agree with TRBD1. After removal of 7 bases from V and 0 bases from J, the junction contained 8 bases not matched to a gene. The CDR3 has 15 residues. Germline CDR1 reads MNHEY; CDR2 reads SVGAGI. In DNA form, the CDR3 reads TGTGCCAGCACCCATCCCGGACAGGCTAACTATGGCTACACCTTC. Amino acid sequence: CASTHPGQANYGYTF.

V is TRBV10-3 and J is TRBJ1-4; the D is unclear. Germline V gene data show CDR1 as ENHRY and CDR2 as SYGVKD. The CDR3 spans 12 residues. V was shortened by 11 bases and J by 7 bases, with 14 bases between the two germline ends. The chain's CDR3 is CAVGDQAEKLFF. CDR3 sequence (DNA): TGTGCCGTCGGGGATCAGGCTGAAAAACTGTTTTTT.

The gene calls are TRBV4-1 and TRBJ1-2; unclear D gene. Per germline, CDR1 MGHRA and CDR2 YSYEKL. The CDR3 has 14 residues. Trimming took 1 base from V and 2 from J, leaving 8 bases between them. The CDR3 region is CASSQVAENYGYTF. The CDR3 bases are TGCGCCAGCAGCCAAGTTGCGGAAAACTATGGCTACACCTTC.

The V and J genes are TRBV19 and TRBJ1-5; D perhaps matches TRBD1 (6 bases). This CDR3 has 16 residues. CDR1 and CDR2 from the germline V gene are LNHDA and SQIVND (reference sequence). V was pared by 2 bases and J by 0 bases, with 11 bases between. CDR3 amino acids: CASSIRLQGSNQPQHF. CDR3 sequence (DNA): TGTGCCAGTAGTATACGTTTACAGGGTAGCAATCAGCCCCAGCATTTT.

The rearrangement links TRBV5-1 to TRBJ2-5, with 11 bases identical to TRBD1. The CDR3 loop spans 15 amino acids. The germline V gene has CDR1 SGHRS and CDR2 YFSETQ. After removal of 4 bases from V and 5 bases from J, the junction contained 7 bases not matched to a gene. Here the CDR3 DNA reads TGCGCCAGCAGCCTAAGGACAGGGGGCTATGAGACCCAGTACTTC. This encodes CASSLRTGGYETQYF.

CDR3 bases: TGTGCCAGCAGAGGGGCCGTAGCGGGGAGGAACATTCAGTACTTC. This sequence encodes CASRGAVAGRNIQYF. The chain uses TRBV27 and TRBJ2-4; TRBD2 agrees at 8 bases. The CDR3 sequence is 15 residues long. Germline V gene data show CDR1 as MNHEY and CDR2 as SMNVEV (reference sequence). J gave up 7 bases and V 6 bases, and 11 bases lay outside the gene matches.

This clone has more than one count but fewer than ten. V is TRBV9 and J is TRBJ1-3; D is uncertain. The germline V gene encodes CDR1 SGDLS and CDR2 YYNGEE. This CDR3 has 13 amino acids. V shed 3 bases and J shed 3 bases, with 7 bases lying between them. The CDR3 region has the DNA TGTGCCAGCAGCGGTTCGGGTGGAAACACCATATATTTT. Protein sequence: CASSGSGGNTIYF. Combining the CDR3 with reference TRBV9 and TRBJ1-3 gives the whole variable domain DSGVTQTPKHLITATGQRVTLRCSPRSGDLSVYWYQQSLDQGLQFLIQYYNGEERAKGNILERFSAQQFPDLHSELNLSSLELGDSALYFCASSGSGGNTIYFGEGSWLTVV.

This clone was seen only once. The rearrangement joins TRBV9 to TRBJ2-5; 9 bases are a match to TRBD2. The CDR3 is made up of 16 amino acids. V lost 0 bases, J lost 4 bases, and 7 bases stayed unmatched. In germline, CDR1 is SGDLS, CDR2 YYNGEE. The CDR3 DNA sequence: TGTGCCAGCAGCGTAGGGGGAGCGGGGGGCGGAGAGACCCAGTACTTC. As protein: CASSVGGAGGGETQYF.

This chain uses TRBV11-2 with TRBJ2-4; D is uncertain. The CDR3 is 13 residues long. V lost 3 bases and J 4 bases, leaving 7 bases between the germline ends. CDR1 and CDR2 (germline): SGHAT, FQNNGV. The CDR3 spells CASSFVQKNIQYF. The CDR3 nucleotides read TGTGCCAGCAGCTTTGTTCAGAAAAACATTCAGTACTTC. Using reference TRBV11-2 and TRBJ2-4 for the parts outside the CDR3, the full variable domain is EAGVAQSPRYKIIEKRQSVAFWCNPISGHATLYWYQQILGQGPKLLIQFQNNGVVDDSQLPKDRFSAERLKGVDSTLKIQPAKLEDSAVYLCASSFVQKNIQYFGAGTRLSVL.

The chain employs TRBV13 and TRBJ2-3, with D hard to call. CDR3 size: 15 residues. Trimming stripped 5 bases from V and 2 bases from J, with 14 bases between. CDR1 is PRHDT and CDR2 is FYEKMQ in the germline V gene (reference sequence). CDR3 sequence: CASSLQHTYTDTQYF. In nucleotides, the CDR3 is TGTGCCAGCAGCCTACAGCATACCTACACAGATACGCAGTATTTT.

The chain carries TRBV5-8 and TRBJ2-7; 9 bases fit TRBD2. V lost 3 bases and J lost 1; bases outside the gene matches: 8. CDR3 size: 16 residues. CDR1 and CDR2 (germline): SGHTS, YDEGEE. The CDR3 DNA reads TGTGCCAGCAGCTCTGGTGGCCTAGCGGGGTCCTACGAGCAGTACTTC. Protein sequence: CASSSGGLAGSYEQYF. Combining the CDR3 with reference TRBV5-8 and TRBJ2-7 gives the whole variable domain EAGVTQSPTHLIKTRGQQATLRCSPISGHTSVYWYQQALGLGLQFLLWYDEGEERNRGNFPPRFSGRQFPNYSSELNVNALELEDSALYLCASSSGGLAGSYEQYFGPGTRLTVT.

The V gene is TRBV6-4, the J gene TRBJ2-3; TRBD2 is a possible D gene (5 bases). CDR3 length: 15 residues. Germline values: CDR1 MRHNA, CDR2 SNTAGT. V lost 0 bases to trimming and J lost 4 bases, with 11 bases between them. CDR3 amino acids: CASSDSTRAADTQYF. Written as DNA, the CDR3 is TGTGCCAGCAGTGACTCTACGAGGGCAGCAGATACGCAGTATTTT.

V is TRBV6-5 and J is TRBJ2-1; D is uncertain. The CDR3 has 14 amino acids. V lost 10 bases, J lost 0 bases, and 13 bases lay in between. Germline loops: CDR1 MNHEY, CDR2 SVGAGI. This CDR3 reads CATSPASSYNEQFF. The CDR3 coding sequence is TGTGCCACCTCCCCAGCGAGCTCCTACAATGAGCAGTTCTTC.

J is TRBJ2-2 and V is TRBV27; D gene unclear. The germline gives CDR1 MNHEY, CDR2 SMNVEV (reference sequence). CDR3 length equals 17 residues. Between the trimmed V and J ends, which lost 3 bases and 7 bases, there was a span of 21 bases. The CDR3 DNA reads TGTGCCAGCAGTTTGGAAGGCCTCAGGTCGACCATCGGGGAGCTGTTTTTT. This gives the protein CASSLEGLRSTIGELFF.